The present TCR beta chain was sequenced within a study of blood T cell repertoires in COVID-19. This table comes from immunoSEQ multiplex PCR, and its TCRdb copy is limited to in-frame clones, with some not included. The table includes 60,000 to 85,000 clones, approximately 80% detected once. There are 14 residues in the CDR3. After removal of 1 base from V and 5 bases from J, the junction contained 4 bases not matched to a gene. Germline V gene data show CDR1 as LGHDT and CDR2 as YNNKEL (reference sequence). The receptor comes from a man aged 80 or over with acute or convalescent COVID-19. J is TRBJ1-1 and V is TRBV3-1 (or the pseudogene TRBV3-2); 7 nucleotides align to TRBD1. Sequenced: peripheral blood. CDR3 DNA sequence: TGTGCCAGCAGCCAAGGAGGGGGCCGGACTGAAGCTTTCTTT. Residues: CASSQGGGRTEAFF.